This T cell receptor (beta chain) was sequenced during a study of T cells in Graves' hyperthyroidism and ophthalmopathy. Study results and caveats: Blood held most thyroid clonotypes expanded above 0.001 frequency.

For this clonotype: Its specificity is unknown.

The study based diagnoses on clinical symptoms, serum thyroxine and TRAb, thyroid ultrasound and orbital computed tomography. This CDR3 has 16 amino acids. Germline loops: CDR1 SGHRS, CDR2 YFSETQ. Trimming removed 0 bases at V and 4 bases at J, with 13 bases between. RNA transcripts served as the template for amplifying TCR beta CDR3 regions. A set of HTBI primers served as the primers for a first-round RT-PCR of the TCR CDR3. TCRdb re-analysed the multiplex PCR reads in MiXCR, keeping a single row per CDR3 protein. The sample holds over 650,000 distinct CDR3 sequences, 45% seen once. This chain links TRBV5-1 with TRBJ1-4, with unresolved D. Sequenced sample: peripheral blood or thyroid tissue (not recorded which). The sequence derives from an adult man with Graves' disease, either hyperthyroidism or ophthalmopathy (not recorded which). The CDR3 region has the DNA TGCGCCAGCAGCTTGGAGGGTTGGGCGATTAATGAAAAACTGTTTTTT. Protein sequence: CASSLEGWAINEKLFF.